This TCR beta chain is drawn from a study of blood T cell repertoires in COVID-19. Study in general: Specimens from acute and convalescent COVID-19 originated in the United States, Italy and Spain.

Using immunoSEQ multiplex PCR, the repertoire was profiled, and TCRdb retains in-frame clones only, with some absent. The table lists approximately 200,000 clones, about 88% of them singletons, with about 2.1% in the top ten. Germline-derived CDR1 and CDR2 are SGHAT and FQNNGV. This CDR3 is 13 amino acids long. Trimming removed 4 bases at V and 4 bases at J, with 11 bases between. The chain has TRBV11-2 and TRBJ2-7, with D maybe TRBD1 (5 bases). Sequences were obtained from peripheral blood. The origin of this receptor is a man in his sixties or seventies with active or convalescent COVID-19. The CDR3: CASSSSRVYEQYF. In DNA form, the CDR3 reads TGTGCCAGCAGCTCGTCCAGGGTGTACGAGCAGTACTTC.